This T cell receptor (beta chain) appears in the sequencing data of a study of radiation and T cells in renal cell carcinoma. Study findings and constraints: In blood, top tumor clones expanded by 2 weeks, shrinking by 4.

Sequencing was performed with immunoSEQ multiplex PCR; in TCRdb, only in-frame clones are kept and a portion is missing. The table has roughly 120,000 clones, about 81% seen once; the top ten hold 1.5% to 2%. Turning to this clone: Its antigen is currently unknown.

This CDR3 spans 17 amino acids. The V gene end was trimmed by 10 bases and the J gene end by 4 bases; junction bases not matched to a gene: 21. CDR1 MNHGY and CDR2 SAAAGT come from the germline V gene. Documented time point: blood 2 weeks post-SBRT. This sample's treatment: 15 Gy SBRT to primary tumor, nephrectomy 4 weeks later. Blood was sampled at baseline, 2 weeks and 4 weeks after SBRT. The tumor was a clear cell renal cell carcinoma. Specimen: blood, collected from a patient whose treatment included radiotherapy and nephrectomy. This sequence originates from a woman aged 55 to 70 with renal cell carcinoma. This chain uses TRBV6-8 with TRBJ1-2; 7 bases are a match to TRBD1. The CDR3 protein is CAISTGSSGTAFYGYTF. The CDR3 DNA follows: TGTGCCATCTCCACTGGGAGTAGCGGGACAGCTTTCTATGGCTACACCTTC.